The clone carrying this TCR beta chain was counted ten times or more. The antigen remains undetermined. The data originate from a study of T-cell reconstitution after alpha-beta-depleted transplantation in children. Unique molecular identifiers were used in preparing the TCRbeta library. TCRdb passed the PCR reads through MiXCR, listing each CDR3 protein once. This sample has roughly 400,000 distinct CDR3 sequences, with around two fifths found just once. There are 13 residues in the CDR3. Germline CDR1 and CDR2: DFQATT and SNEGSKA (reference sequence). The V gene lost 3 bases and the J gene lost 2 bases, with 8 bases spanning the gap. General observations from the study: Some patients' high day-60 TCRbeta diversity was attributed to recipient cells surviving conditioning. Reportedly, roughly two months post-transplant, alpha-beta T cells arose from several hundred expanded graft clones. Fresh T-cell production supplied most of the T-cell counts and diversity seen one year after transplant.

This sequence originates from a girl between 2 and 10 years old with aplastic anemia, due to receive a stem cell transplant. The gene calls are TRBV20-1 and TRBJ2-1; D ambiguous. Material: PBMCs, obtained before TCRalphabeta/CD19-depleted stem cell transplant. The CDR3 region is CSASRAAYNEQFF. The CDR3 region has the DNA TGCAGTGCTAGTAGGGCGGCCTACAATGAGCAGTTCTTC.